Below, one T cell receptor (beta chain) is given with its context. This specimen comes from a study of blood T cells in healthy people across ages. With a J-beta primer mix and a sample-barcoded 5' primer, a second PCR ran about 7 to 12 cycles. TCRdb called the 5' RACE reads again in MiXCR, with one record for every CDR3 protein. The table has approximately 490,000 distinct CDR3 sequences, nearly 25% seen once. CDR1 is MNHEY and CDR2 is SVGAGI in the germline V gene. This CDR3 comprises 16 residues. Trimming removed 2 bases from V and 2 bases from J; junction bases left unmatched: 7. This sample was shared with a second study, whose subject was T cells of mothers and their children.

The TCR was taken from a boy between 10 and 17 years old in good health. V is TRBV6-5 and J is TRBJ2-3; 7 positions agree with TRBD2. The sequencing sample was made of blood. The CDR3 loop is CASSYEGTTFTDTQYF. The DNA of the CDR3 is TGTGCCAGCAGTTACGAAGGGACTACCTTCACAGATACGCAGTATTTT.